These 25 T cell receptor beta chains were sequenced from one sample in a study of OX40 agonist ivuxolimab in advanced cancers. The data were produced by immunoSEQ multiplex PCR, yet TCRdb's version contains in-frame clones alone and is incomplete. Counted here are tens of thousands of clones, 87% occurring once; the ten biggest clones make up about a sixth. The sample in question was CD4+ or CD8+ T cells sorted from blood, obtained in a trial of the OX40 agonist ivuxolimab. Every receptor here comes from an adult with an advanced solid tumor such as melanoma, head and neck, liver or kidney cancer.

This chain joins TRBV29-1 and TRBJ2-1; D is unclear. With 2 bases removed from V and 4 bases from J, the gap between germline ends came to 6 bases. The CDR3 has 12 residues. Germline V gene sequence: CDR1 SQVTM, CDR2 ANQGSEA. The CDR3 reads CSVERRYNEQFF. Written as DNA, the CDR3 is TGCAGCGTTGAAAGGAGATACAATGAGCAGTTCTTC.

J is TRBJ2-3 and V is TRBV19, with 8 bases lining up with TRBD2. The trim removed 7 bases at V and 7 bases at J, leaving 10 bases unmatched. This CDR3 region has 14 residues. Per germline, CDR1 LNHDA and CDR2 SQIVND (reference sequence). This CDR3 reads CASTQAGAGNTQYF. Written as DNA, the CDR3 is TGTGCCAGTACCCAAGCGGGAGCGGGGAATACGCAGTATTTT.

The genes are TRBV28 and TRBJ2-7, with D uncertain. Trimming took off 3 bases at V and 0 bases at J, with 12 bases between the two ends. The CDR3 loop spans 15 amino acids. The V gene's germline CDR1 is MDHEN and CDR2 SYDVKM. CDR3 nucleotide sequence: TGTGCCAGCAGTTTTCTGGGCAGCATCTCCTACGAGCAGTACTTC. Protein sequence: CASSFLGSISYEQYF.

The chain joins TRBV6-5 to TRBJ2-1; 9 positions agree with TRBD1. CDR1 MNHEY and CDR2 SVGAGI come from the germline V gene. Trimming cost V 4 bases and J 5 bases; bases outside gene matches: 6. The CDR3 spans 15 residues. The DNA for the CDR3 is TGTGCCAGCAGTTCCGGACAGGGGAGACACAATGAGCAGTTCTTC. It is translated as CASSSGQGRHNEQFF.

This rearrangement joins TRBV27 to TRBJ2-2; 16 bases line up with TRBD2. Germline CDR1 and CDR2: MNHEY and SMNVEV (reference sequence). With 5 bases clipped from V and 4 bases from J, the junction kept 7 bases outside the gene matches. This CDR3 comprises 18 residues. Written as DNA, the CDR3 is TGTGCCAGCAGTCCCGGGACTAGCGGGAGGGGGAGCACCGGGGAGCTGTTTTTT. Amino acids: CASSPGTSGRGSTGELFF.

This clone was detected only a few times. The chain recombines TRBV28 with TRBJ2-3; D may match TRBD1 or TRBD2 (5 bases each). The CDR3 has 15 amino acids. The germline gives CDR1 MDHEN, CDR2 SYDVKM. Trimming left V 5 bases short and J 2 bases short, with 14 bases between. The CDR3 here is CASSPPSGHTDTQYF. The CDR3 DNA follows: TGTGCCAGCAGTCCCCCTTCGGGGCACACAGATACGCAGTATTTT.

The genes are TRBV13 and TRBJ2-2; D might be TRBD1 or TRBD2, each matching 5 bases. CDR1 is PRHDT, CDR2 FYEKMQ, per germline (reference sequence). This CDR3 is 16 amino acids long. The V end was cut by 1 base, the J end by 1 base, with 10 bases between. Written as DNA, the CDR3 is TGTGCCAGCAGCTTAGTCGGGACGGTGAACACCGGGGAGCTGTTTTTT. Residues: CASSLVGTVNTGELFF.

The rearrangement joins TRBV7-3 to TRBJ2-3, with a tentative D call TRBD2 (5 bases). The CDR3 has 14 residues. Trimming pared 5 bases from V and 7 bases from J, leaving 16 bases between. From germline, CDR1 is SGHTA and CDR2 FQGTGA. In nucleotides, the CDR3 is TGTGCCAGCAGCCCGACTGGACTGGGCTATACGCAGTATTTT. Translated, it gives CASSPTGLGYTQYF.

The rearrangement joins TRBV2 to TRBJ1-5; perhaps TRBD1 as D (5 bases). Trimming took 4 bases from V and 9 from J, leaving 16 bases between them. The CDR3 is made up of 14 amino acids. Per the germline V gene, CDR1 is SNHLY and CDR2 is FYNNEI. Written as DNA, the CDR3 is TGTGCCAGCAGTGGAGGGACCTCAGTTAGGCCCCAGCATTTT. Its protein product is CASSGGTSVRPQHF.

This clone showed up just once. The chain couples TRBV28 to TRBJ2-5; 12 bases are a match to TRBD1. Germline lookup yields CDR1 MDHEN and CDR2 SYDVKM. The V segment lost 4 bases and the J segment 4 bases; nucleotides outside the gene matches: 4. The CDR3 runs 15 residues. CDR3 in amino acids: CASSSGTGGRETQYF. CDR3 bases: TGTGCCAGCAGTTCCGGGACAGGGGGCCGAGAGACCCAGTACTTC.

This chain connects TRBV2 to TRBJ2-2, with 10 bases identical to TRBD2. Looked up from germline, CDR1 is SNHLY and CDR2 is FYNNEI. The CDR3 is 15 amino acids. The ends lost 6 bases at V and 3 bases at J; junction bases unmatched: 4. CDR3 loop: CASRRAGGDTGELFF. CDR3 nucleotides: TGTGCCAGCAGGCGAGCGGGAGGGGACACCGGGGAGCTGTTTTTT.

The chain employs TRBV20-1 and TRBJ1-1; D unclear. The CDR3 runs to 11 residues. V was trimmed by 5 bases and J by 1 base, leaving 5 bases between them. Germline-derived CDR1 and CDR2 are DFQATT and SNEGSKA (reference sequence). DNA of the CDR3: TGCAGTGCTTTGAAGAACACTGAAGCTTTCTTT. Translation gives CSALKNTEAFF.

This clone is classed as medium-sized (0.01 to 0.1%). CDR3 coding DNA: TGTGCCAGCAGTGACTCGACTAGCGGGAGCAATGAGCAGTTCTTC. Residues: CASSDSTSGSNEQFF. V and J are TRBV6-4 and TRBJ2-1, with 12 bases aligning to TRBD2. The CDR3 covers 15 residues. Germline CDR1 and CDR2: MRHNA and SNTAGT. After removal of 0 bases from V and 6 bases from J, the junction contained 0 bases not matched to a gene.

The CDR3 sequence is CASLPRTAMNTEAFF. The CDR3 DNA follows: TGTGCCAGCCTCCCCAGGACAGCTATGAACACTGAAGCTTTCTTT. The gene calls are TRBV2 and TRBJ1-1, with a tentative D call TRBD1 (6 bases). V shed 8 bases and J shed 0 bases, with 16 bases lying between them. CDR1 is SNHLY, CDR2 FYNNEI, per germline. This CDR3 has 15 residues.

The J gene is TRBJ1-2, the V gene TRBV2, with D perhaps matching TRBD1 (6 bases). The CDR3 covers 14 residues. The germline V gene has CDR1 SNHLY and CDR2 FYNNEI. Trimming shortened V by 3 bases and J by 4 bases, and 12 bases separated the two germline ends. The CDR3, as DNA: TGTGCCAGCAGTGACAGGACAGCAACCTATGGCTACACCTTC. Its protein is CASSDRTATYGYTF.

The rearrangement uses TRBV30 and TRBJ2-7, with a possible D match to TRBD2 (5 bases). With 5 bases removed from V and 3 bases from J, the gap between germline ends came to 8 bases. This CDR3 has 11 residues. CDR1 GTSNPN and CDR2 SVGIG come from the germline V gene (reference sequence). The CDR3 reads CAWERSYEQYF. The CDR3 DNA sequence: TGTGCCTGGGAGCGGAGCTACGAGCAGTACTTC.

The gene calls are TRBV28 and TRBJ1-2; D is unresolved. The CDR3 spans 12 residues. V lost 6 bases and J 4 bases, leaving 9 bases between the germline ends. Germline lookup yields CDR1 MDHEN and CDR2 SYDVKM. The CDR3 nucleotides are TGTGCCAGCAGATCCTTAGGCTATGGCTACACCTTC. Amino acids: CASRSLGYGYTF.

The genes are TRBV6-5 and TRBJ2-7; D is unclear. V lost 0 bases to trimming and J lost 6 bases, with 3 bases between them. Germline loops: CDR1 MNHEY, CDR2 SVGAGI. The CDR3 is made up of 11 amino acids. CDR3 bases: TGTGCCAGCAGTTACTCGGGCGAGCAGTACTTC. Amino acids: CASSYSGEQYF.

CDR3 protein: CASSEGTGMWSLYEQYF. CDR3 nucleotide sequence: TGTGCCAGCAGTGAAGGGACAGGGATGTGGAGTCTTTACGAGCAGTACTTC. The V gene is TRBV6-1, the J gene TRBJ2-7; 8 nucleotides line up with TRBD1. The junction had 12 bases not matched to a gene; V was cut back by 1 base and J by 4 bases. This CDR3 has 17 amino acids. CDR1 is MNHNS and CDR2 is SASEGT in the germline V gene.

As for this clone: The sample has other DNA sequences that encode this CDR3 too. The chain has TRBV27 and TRBJ1-5; 7 nucleotides agree with TRBD1. CDR1 is MNHEY and CDR2 is SMNVEV in the germline V gene (reference sequence). The V and J ends lost 4 bases and 6 bases, in that order; junction bases with no gene match: 9. The CDR3 totals 15 residues. CDR3 sequence reads: CASSSTNQGGQPQHF. The CDR3 DNA sequence: TGTGCCAGCAGTTCAACGAACCAGGGGGGTCAGCCCCAGCATTTT.

The genes are TRBV7-2 and TRBJ2-1; 7 nucleotides match TRBD2. Germline-derived CDR1 and CDR2 are SGHTA and FQGNSA. With 0 bases clipped from V and 6 bases from J, the junction kept 5 bases outside the gene matches. This CDR3 is built from 15 residues. The CDR3 spells CASSLAGGRANEQFF. Here the CDR3 DNA reads TGTGCCAGCAGCTTAGCGGGAGGGAGGGCCAATGAGCAGTTCTTC.

The chain couples TRBV7-2 to TRBJ2-1; D perhaps matches TRBD1 (6 bases). Germline CDR1 reads SGHTA; CDR2 reads FQGNSA. The CDR3 extends over 15 amino acids. V shed 3 bases and J shed 7 bases, with 16 bases lying between them. CDR3 amino acids: CASSFLQGPANEQFF. The DNA for the CDR3 is TGTGCCAGCAGCTTCTTACAGGGCCCCGCGAATGAGCAGTTCTTC.

This rearrangement joins TRBV7-6 to TRBJ2-2, with 10 bases lining up with TRBD1. This CDR3 is 16 amino acids long. Germline-derived CDR1 and CDR2 are SGHVS and FNYEAQ. Trimming took 5 bases from V and 1 from J; bases not matched to a gene: 4. The CDR3 region has the DNA TGTGCCAGCAGCGGGAGGACAGGGGGGAACACCGGGGAGCTGTTTTTT. Translating gives CASSGRTGGNTGELFF.

The chain is built from TRBV7-2 and TRBJ1-5; D ambiguous. The germline V gene has CDR1 SGHTA and CDR2 FQGNSA. The CDR3 extends over 13 amino acids. V lost 0 bases and J 3 bases, leaving 3 bases between the germline ends. CDR3: CASSLAFNQPQHF. The CDR3 coding sequence is TGTGCCAGCAGCTTAGCGTTCAATCAGCCCCAGCATTTT.

V and J are TRBV5-4 and TRBJ2-2, with D possibly TRBD2 on 8 matching bases. Trimming took off 4 bases at V and 6 bases at J, with 19 bases between the two ends. CDR1 and CDR2 (germline): SGHNT, YYREEE (reference sequence). This CDR3 has 16 amino acids. The CDR3 is CASSRGGYRGPGELFF. CDR3 nucleotide sequence: TGTGCCAGCAGCCGGGGGGGATACAGGGGTCCCGGGGAGCTGTTTTTT. The full variable domain, rest sourced from reference TRBV5-4 and TRBJ2-2, is ETGVTQSPTHLIKTRGQQVTLRCSSQSGHNTVSWYQQALGQGPQFIFQYYREEENGRGNFPPRFSGLQFPNYSSELNVNALELDDSALYLCASSRGGYRGPGELFFGEGSRLTVL.